A single sample gave rise to the 3 T cell receptor beta chains below, sequenced in a study of CD8 T cells in ankylosing spondylitis. Their antigen targets remain unknown. In TCRdb, the 5' RACE reads were re-called with MiXCR into one record per CDR3 protein. Here the sample spans 650,000 to 800,000 distinct CDR3 sequences, around 17% being singletons. General study results and limits: What appeared characteristic of ankylosing spondylitis blood was a TCR beta motif of several highly homologous variants.

Sequencing was carried out using blood, either unsorted or a sorted T cell fraction (not recorded which). All receptors come from a male donor with ankylosing spondylitis.

This chain links TRBV7-2 with TRBJ2-5; D not resolved. Germline CDR1 and CDR2: SGHTA and FQGNSA. The CDR3 has 15 residues. Between the trimmed V and J ends, which lost 1 base and 5 bases, there was a span of 14 bases. CDR3 loop: CASSLESSWLETQYF. For the CDR3, the DNA is TGTGCCAGCAGCTTAGAGTCTAGTTGGTTGGAGACCCAGTACTTC. The full variable domain, rest sourced from reference TRBV7-2 and TRBJ2-5, is GAGVSQSPSNKVTEKGKDVELRCDPISGHTALYWYRQSLGQGLEFLIYFQGNSAPDKSGLPSDRFSAERTGGSVSTLTIQRTQQEDSAVYLCASSLESSWLETQYFGPGTRLLVL.

In this sample, this clonotype turned up a few times. The chain recombines TRBV15 with TRBJ2-1, with TRBD1 matching over 10 bases. Germline assignment: CDR1 LNHNV and CDR2 YYDKDF (reference sequence). The CDR3 extends over 13 amino acids. The V segment lost 8 bases and the J segment 6 bases; nucleotides outside the gene matches: 4. DNA for the CDR3: TGTGCCACCGGGACAGGGGTATTCAATGAGCAGTTCTTC. This translates into CATGTGVFNEQFF.

The sample holds one count of this clonotype. The chain carries TRBV6-2 or TRBV6-3 and TRBJ2-1; D might be TRBD1 or TRBD2, each matching 6 bases. Germline assignment: CDR1 MNHEY and CDR2 SVGEGT. The CDR3 is 14 residues long. V shed 10 bases and J shed 0 bases, with 13 bases lying between them. In DNA form, the CDR3 reads TGTGCCACCCAAGGGGGGAGCTCCTACAATGAGCAGTTCTTC. Its protein is CATQGGSSYNEQFF.